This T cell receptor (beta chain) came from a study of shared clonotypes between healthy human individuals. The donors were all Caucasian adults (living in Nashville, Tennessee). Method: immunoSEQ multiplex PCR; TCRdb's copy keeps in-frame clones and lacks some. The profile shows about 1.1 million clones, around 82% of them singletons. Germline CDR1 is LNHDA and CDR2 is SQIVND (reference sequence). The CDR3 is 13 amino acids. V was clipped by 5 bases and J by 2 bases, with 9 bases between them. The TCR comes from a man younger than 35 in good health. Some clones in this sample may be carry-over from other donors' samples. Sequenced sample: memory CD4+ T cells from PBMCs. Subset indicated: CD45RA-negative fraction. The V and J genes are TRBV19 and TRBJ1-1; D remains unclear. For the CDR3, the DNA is TGTGCCAGTAGTTCCAAACCTAACACTGAAGCTTTCTTT. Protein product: CASSSKPNTEAFF.